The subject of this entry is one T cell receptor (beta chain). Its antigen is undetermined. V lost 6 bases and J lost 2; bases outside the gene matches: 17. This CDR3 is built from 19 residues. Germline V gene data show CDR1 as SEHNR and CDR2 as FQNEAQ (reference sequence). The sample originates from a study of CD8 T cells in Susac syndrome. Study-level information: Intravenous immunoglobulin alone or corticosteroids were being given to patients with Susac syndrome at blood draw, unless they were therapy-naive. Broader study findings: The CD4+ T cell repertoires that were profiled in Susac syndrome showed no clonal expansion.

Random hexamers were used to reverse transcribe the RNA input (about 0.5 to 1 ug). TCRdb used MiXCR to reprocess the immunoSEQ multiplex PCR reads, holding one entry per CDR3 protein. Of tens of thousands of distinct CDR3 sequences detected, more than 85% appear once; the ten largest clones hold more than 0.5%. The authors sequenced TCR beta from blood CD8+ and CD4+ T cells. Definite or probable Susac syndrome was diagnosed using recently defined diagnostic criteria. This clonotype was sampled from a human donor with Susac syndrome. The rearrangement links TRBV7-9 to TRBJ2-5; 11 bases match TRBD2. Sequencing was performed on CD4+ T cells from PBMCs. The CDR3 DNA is TGTGCCAGCAGTTCTCAAGGACTAGCGGGCCCTGGTGGGCAAGAGACCCAGTACTTC. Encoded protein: CASSSQGLAGPGGQETQYF.